This T cell receptor (beta chain) was observed in a study of human T cells and chemical hapten exposure. About the study: Upper inner arm skin measuring approximately 2 cm by approximately 2 cm received 2% DPC for sensitization.

Individual cDNA molecules received unique molecular identifiers in the library. TCRdb recomputed calls from the RACE reads with MiXCR, one row per CDR3 protein. This sample yields tens of thousands of distinct CDR3 sequences, of which less than 15% are seen a single time; roughly 4.6% belongs to the top ten. This clonotype showed up just a few times. The time point denotes: pre-sensitization, week 0. Stated treatment: therapeutic diphenylcyclopropenone sensitization with weekly scalp DPC. Unfractionated whole blood was the source from which total RNA was extracted. This specimen was whole blood, taken in connection with sensitization to the hapten diphenylcyclopropenone (DPC). The source of this sequence is a woman aged 50 to 65 with alopecia areata. Some clones in this sample may be carry-over from other donors' samples.

CDR3 sequence reads: CSVWKSGANVLTF. CDR3 in DNA: TGCAGCGTTTGGAAGTCTGGGGCCAACGTCCTGACTTTC. The chain uses TRBV29-1 and TRBJ2-6, with unresolved D. V lost 5 bases and J 1 base, leaving 6 bases between the germline ends. CDR3 length: 13 residues. Germline CDR1 SQVTM, CDR2 ANQGSEA. The full variable domain, rest sourced from reference TRBV29-1 and TRBJ2-6, is SAVISQKPSRDICQRGTSLTIQCQVDSQVTMMFWYRQQPGQSLTLIATANQGSEATYESGFVIDKFPISRPNLTFSTLTVSNMSPEDSSIYLCSVWKSGANVLTFGAGSRLTVL.